These T cell receptor beta chains were read from a single sample in a study of CD8 T cells in ankylosing spondylitis. MiXCR, applied by TCRdb to the 5' RACE reads, yields one record per CDR3 protein. This table has 150,000 to 200,000 distinct CDR3 sequences, around 10% appearing once. Sequencing input: blood, either unsorted or a sorted T cell fraction (not recorded which). The receptors were gathered from a male donor with ankylosing spondylitis or in good health (not recorded which). Both conserved end residues are part of each CDR3. The order of the fields is V gene, clone size, J gene, D gene, CDR3 protein, CDR3 DNA. The D gene is left open where the match is weak. Clone size is stated in some rows and not others, as once, few, many or a class when expanded.

V gene: TRBV9
clone size: many
J gene: TRBJ2-3
D gene: -
CDR3 protein: CASSVESLLTDTQYF
CDR3 DNA: TGTGCCAGCAGCGTAGAATCCCTCTTGACTGATACGCAGTATTTT

V gene: TRBV7-2
clone size: few
J gene: TRBJ1-1
D gene: -
CDR3 protein: CASSSLMGGTEAFF
CDR3 DNA: TGTGCCAGCAGCTCATTGATGGGGGGCACTGAAGCTTTCTTT

V gene: TRBV12-3/TRBV12-4
clone size: many
J gene: TRBJ1-3
D gene: -
CDR3 protein: CASIPGVGGNTIYF
CDR3 DNA: TGTGCCAGCATCCCGGGGGTCGGCGGAAACACCATATATTTT

V gene: TRBV6-1
clone size: many
J gene: TRBJ2-7
D gene: -
CDR3 protein: CASSLSQGYEQYF
CDR3 DNA: TGTGCCAGCAGTCTATCACAGGGCTACGAGCAGTACTTC

V gene: TRBV9
clone size: many
J gene: TRBJ1-3
D gene: -
CDR3 protein: CASSPGRHTGNTIYF
CDR3 DNA: TGTGCCAGCAGCCCTGGACGGCACACTGGAAACACCATATATTTT

V gene: TRBV13
clone size: many
J gene: TRBJ1-1
D gene: TRBD1
CDR3 protein: CASSARDSTEAFF
CDR3 DNA: TGTGCCAGCAGCGCCCGGGACAGCACTGAAGCTTTCTTT

V gene: TRBV5-1
clone size: -
J gene: TRBJ1-1
D gene: -
CDR3 protein: CASKVWGLNTEAFF
CDR3 DNA: TGCGCCAGCAAGGTTTGGGGACTGAACACTGAAGCTTTCTTT

V gene: TRBV29-1
clone size: many
J gene: TRBJ1-1
D gene: TRBD1
CDR3 protein: CSVGRGQMNTEAFF
CDR3 DNA: TGCAGCGTTGGACGGGGACAGATGAACACTGAAGCTTTCTTT

V gene: TRBV2
clone size: few
J gene: TRBJ1-6
D gene: -
CDR3 protein: CASSDTTANSPLHF
CDR3 DNA: TGTGCCAGCAGTGATACGACAGCTAATTCACCCCTCCACTTT

V gene: TRBV12-3/TRBV12-4
clone size: many
J gene: TRBJ2-2
D gene: -
CDR3 protein: CASSGQWGLLDTGELFF
CDR3 DNA: TGTGCCAGCAGTGGACAGTGGGGACTCCTCGACACCGGGGAGCTGTTTTTT

V gene: TRBV6-1
clone size: many
J gene: TRBJ1-1
D gene: TRBD1
CDR3 protein: CASSPVTGRNTEAFF
CDR3 DNA: TGTGCCAGCAGTCCGGTGACAGGGCGGAACACTGAAGCTTTCTTT

V gene: TRBV11-3
clone size: -
J gene: TRBJ2-7
D gene: TRBD1
CDR3 protein: CASSQTGVSYEQYF
CDR3 DNA: TGTGCCAGCAGCCAGACAGGGGTTTCCTACGAGCAGTACTTC

V gene: TRBV27
clone size: -
J gene: TRBJ2-5
D gene: TRBD2
CDR3 protein: CASSPSTGLAGLETQYF
CDR3 DNA: TGTGCCAGCAGCCCGTCTACCGGACTAGCGGGACTAGAGACCCAGTACTTC

V gene: TRBV2
clone size: many
J gene: TRBJ1-1
D gene: -
CDR3 protein: CASRINTEAFF
CDR3 DNA: TGTGCCAGCAGGATTAACACTGAAGCTTTCTTT

V gene: TRBV12-3/TRBV12-4
clone size: many
J gene: TRBJ2-1
D gene: -
CDR3 protein: CASSKSRGPVGEQFF
CDR3 DNA: TGTGCCAGCAGCAAGAGCCGGGGGCCAGTAGGTGAGCAGTTCTTC

V gene: TRBV7-7
clone size: -
J gene: TRBJ2-7
D gene: -
CDR3 protein: CASSLNPGGYDELYF
CDR3 DNA: TGTGCCAGCAGCCTGAATCCCGGGGGATACGACGAGCTGTACTTC

V gene: TRBV27
clone size: many
J gene: TRBJ2-7
D gene: TRBD1
CDR3 protein: CASSLSGWGQAYEQYF
CDR3 DNA: TGTGCCAGCAGTTTATCGGGTTGGGGACAGGCCTACGAGCAGTACTTC

V gene: TRBV6-1
clone size: many
J gene: TRBJ2-7
D gene: TRBD2
CDR3 protein: CASRPRTSGSSYEQYF
CDR3 DNA: TGTGCCAGCAGACCCCGGACTAGCGGTTCTTCCTACGAGCAGTACTTC

V gene: TRBV20-1
clone size: many
J gene: TRBJ2-1
D gene: -
CDR3 protein: CSAPGISTSYNEQFF
CDR3 DNA: TGCAGTGCCCCTGGGATATCCACCTCCTACAATGAGCAGTTCTTC

V gene: TRBV3-1
clone size: many
J gene: TRBJ1-1
D gene: TRBD1
CDR3 protein: CASSQAPGQGTEAFF
CDR3 DNA: TGTGCCAGCAGCCAAGCCCCGGGACAGGGGACTGAAGCTTTCTTT

V gene: TRBV4-1
clone size: many
J gene: TRBJ2-7
D gene: -
CDR3 protein: CASSQAVATDLYEQYF
CDR3 DNA: TGCGCCAGCAGCCAGGCCGTCGCGACAGACCTCTACGAGCAGTACTTC

V gene: TRBV7-9
clone size: once
J gene: TRBJ1-2
D gene: -
CDR3 protein: CASSSSGRRTF
CDR3 DNA: TGTGCCAGCAGCTCCAGCGGCAGAAGAACCTTC

V gene: TRBV20-1
clone size: medium-sized
J gene: TRBJ2-7
D gene: TRBD1
CDR3 protein: CSADRGADEQYF
CDR3 DNA: TGCAGTGCCGACAGGGGCGCGGACGAGCAGTACTTC

V gene: TRBV6-5
clone size: many
J gene: TRBJ2-7
D gene: -
CDR3 protein: CASSYNRAYEQYF
CDR3 DNA: TGTGCCAGCAGTTATAACAGGGCCTACGAGCAGTACTTC

V gene: TRBV18
clone size: -
J gene: TRBJ1-2
D gene: -
CDR3 protein: CASASELLNYGYTF
CDR3 DNA: TGTGCCAGCGCATCAGAGCTTCTAAACTATGGCTACACCTTC

V gene: TRBV14
clone size: -
J gene: TRBJ2-2
D gene: -
CDR3 protein: CASSKAVGQELFF
CDR3 DNA: TGTGCCAGCAGCAAAGCGGTCGGGCAGGAGCTGTTTTTT

V gene: TRBV7-6
clone size: few
J gene: TRBJ2-7
D gene: -
CDR3 protein: CASSPDYYEQYF
CDR3 DNA: TGTGCCAGCAGCCCGGACTATTACGAGCAGTACTTC

V gene: TRBV5-5
clone size: -
J gene: TRBJ2-7
D gene: TRBD1
CDR3 protein: CASSLDRGRTYEQYF
CDR3 DNA: TGTGCCAGCAGCTTGGACAGGGGAAGGACCTACGAGCAGTACTTC

V gene: TRBV5-1
clone size: many
J gene: TRBJ1-1
D gene: -
CDR3 protein: CASSKPDTLNTEAFF
CDR3 DNA: TGCGCCAGCAGCAAGCCTGACACCCTGAACACTGAAGCTTTCTTT

V gene: TRBV20-1
clone size: many
J gene: TRBJ1-4
D gene: TRBD1
CDR3 protein: CSASRQGVNEKLFF
CDR3 DNA: TGCAGTGCTTCGCGACAGGGAGTGAATGAAAAACTGTTTTTT

V gene: TRBV27
clone size: few
J gene: TRBJ2-6
D gene: TRBD2
CDR3 protein: CASSRGDLSGANVLTF
CDR3 DNA: TGTGCCAGCAGTCGGGGGGATCTCTCTGGGGCCAACGTCCTGACTTTC

V gene: TRBV9
clone size: -
J gene: TRBJ2-3
D gene: TRBD1
CDR3 protein: CASSRGDRPSLSHTDTQYF
CDR3 DNA: TGTGCCAGCAGCAGGGGGGACAGGCCTTCACTCTCACACACAGATACGCAGTATTTT

V gene: TRBV9
clone size: many
J gene: TRBJ1-1
D gene: -
CDR3 protein: CASSVAANTEAFF
CDR3 DNA: TGTGCCAGCAGCGTAGCGGCGAACACTGAAGCTTTCTTT

V gene: TRBV5-5
clone size: many
J gene: TRBJ2-7
D gene: TRBD1
CDR3 protein: CASSLEDRLLYEQYF
CDR3 DNA: TGTGCCAGCAGCTTGGAGGACAGGCTACTTTACGAGCAGTACTTC

V gene: TRBV18
clone size: few
J gene: TRBJ1-5
D gene: -
CDR3 protein: CASSPQIPISNQPQHF
CDR3 DNA: TGTGCCAGCTCACCACAGATACCAATAAGCAATCAGCCCCAGCATTTT

V gene: TRBV20-1
clone size: -
J gene: TRBJ2-5
D gene: -
CDR3 protein: CSARGFQETQYF
CDR3 DNA: TGCAGTGCTAGGGGTTTCCAAGAGACCCAGTACTTC

V gene: TRBV7-9
clone size: many
J gene: TRBJ2-1
D gene: TRBD2
CDR3 protein: CASSSQRERNYNEQFF
CDR3 DNA: TGTGCCAGCAGCTCTCAGCGGGAGAGGAACTACAATGAGCAGTTCTTC

V gene: TRBV27
clone size: few
J gene: TRBJ1-1
D gene: -
CDR3 protein: CASRGTGEAFF
CDR3 DNA: TGTGCCAGCAGGGGGACTGGAGAAGCTTTCTTT

V gene: TRBV5-1
clone size: many
J gene: TRBJ1-1
D gene: TRBD1
CDR3 protein: CASSQAGTGGRDTEAFF
CDR3 DNA: TGCGCCAGCAGCCAAGCCGGGACAGGGGGTCGTGACACTGAAGCTTTCTTT

V gene: TRBV29-1
clone size: many
J gene: TRBJ2-7
D gene: TRBD1
CDR3 protein: CSGGTGIYEQYF
CDR3 DNA: TGCAGCGGTGGGACAGGGATCTACGAGCAGTACTTC

V gene: TRBV20-1
clone size: few
J gene: TRBJ2-4
D gene: -
CDR3 protein: CSARAGDSPKNIQYF
CDR3 DNA: TGCAGTGCTAGAGCTGGCGACTCACCCAAAAACATTCAGTACTTC